The 20 T cell receptor beta chains listed next were all sequenced from one sample in a study of cytomegalovirus exposure and HLA in healthy donors. Primers: 60 Vbeta forward and 13 Jbeta reverse. Produced via immunoSEQ multiplex PCR; TCRdb's table is partial and in-frame only. In the table there are about 180,000 clones, roughly 85% of which are singletons. Material: PBMCs. Receptors were obtained from a woman in her 40s in good health and CMV-seronegative.

This chain connects TRBV6-5 to TRBJ2-1, with 12 bases identical to TRBD2. Germline assignment: CDR1 MNHEY and CDR2 SVGAGI. With V trimmed by 2 bases and J by 8 bases, 7 bases remained unmatched. This CDR3 comprises 16 residues. The CDR3 region is CASSYGLAGGRDEQFF. The CDR3 DNA sequence: TGTGCCAGCAGTTACGGCCTAGCGGGAGGGAGGGATGAGCAGTTCTTC.

By share of the sample, this clone is medium-sized. The chain carries TRBV4-3 and TRBJ1-1; D is unclear. With 0 bases removed from V and 4 bases from J, the gap between germline ends came to 12 bases. From germline, CDR1 is LGHNA and CDR2 YSLEER. CDR3 size: 15 residues. CDR3 protein: CASSQDPVMPTEAFF. The CDR3 DNA reads TGCGCCAGCAGCCAAGACCCAGTAATGCCCACTGAAGCTTTCTTT.

This chain links TRBV28 with TRBJ2-7, with D perhaps TRBD2 (6 bases). Trimming took 10 bases from V and 2 from J, leaving 18 bases between them. From germline, CDR1 is MDHEN and CDR2 SYDVKM. The CDR3 totals 14 residues. This CDR3 reads CATVFGGSTYEQYF. CDR3 coding DNA: TGTGCCACCGTTTTTGGGGGGTCTACCTACGAGCAGTACTTC.

A few counts support this clone. J is TRBJ2-1 and V is TRBV9, with TRBD2 matching 8 bases. The junction had 6 bases not matched to a gene; V was cut back by 0 bases and J by 4 bases. This CDR3 is 16 amino acids long. From germline, CDR1 is SGDLS and CDR2 YYNGEE. The CDR3: CASSVALSSGYNEQFF. In nucleotides, the CDR3 is TGTGCCAGCAGCGTAGCCTTGTCTAGCGGGTACAATGAGCAGTTCTTC. Drawing the rest from reference TRBV9 and TRBJ2-1, the complete variable domain is DSGVTQTPKHLITATGQRVTLRCSPRSGDLSVYWYQQSLDQGLQFLIQYYNGEERAKGNILERFSAQQFPDLHSELNLSSLELGDSALYFCASSVALSSGYNEQFFGPGTRLTVL.

This chain connects TRBV7-9 to TRBJ1-2, with a weak D call TRBD1 (6 bases). The CDR3 has 14 amino acids. V gave up 5 bases and J gave up 2 bases, with 12 bases separating them. Germline lookup yields CDR1 SEHNR and CDR2 FQNEAQ (reference sequence). The CDR3 bases are TGTGCCAGCAGCAACTCGGGACAAAACTATGGCTACACCTTC. Protein sequence: CASSNSGQNYGYTF.

The chain uses TRBV7-2 and TRBJ2-7; 7 positions match TRBD2. With V trimmed by 5 bases and J by 2 bases, 12 bases remained unmatched. CDR1 and CDR2 (germline): SGHTA, FQGNSA. This CDR3 spans 16 amino acids. DNA of the CDR3: TGTGCCAGCAGCCCTAGCCCGGGGGGAGTTCCCTACGAGCAGTACTTC. Protein product: CASSPSPGGVPYEQYF.

The chain links TRBV9 to TRBJ2-3; 10 bases fit TRBD1. V gave up 3 bases and J gave up 5 bases; unmatched junction bases: 6. Looked up from germline, CDR1 is SGDLS and CDR2 is YYNGEE. There are 15 residues in the CDR3. CDR3 in DNA: TGTGCCAGCAGCGGACAGGGGGCGCCTGGAGATACGCAGTATTTT. Residues: CASSGQGAPGDTQYF. Variable domain in full (rest from reference TRBV9 and TRBJ2-3): DSGVTQTPKHLITATGQRVTLRCSPRSGDLSVYWYQQSLDQGLQFLIQYYNGEERAKGNILERFSAQQFPDLHSELNLSSLELGDSALYFCASSGQGAPGDTQYFGPGTRLTVL.

This rearrangement joins TRBV19 to TRBJ1-2; TRBD1 matches at 7 bases. Trimming took 6 bases from V and 1 from J; bases not matched to a gene: 5. Germline-derived CDR1 and CDR2 are LNHDA and SQIVND (reference sequence). This CDR3 has 14 amino acids. Written as DNA, the CDR3 is TGTGCCAGTAGGGGGGACAGAAATAACTATGGCTACACCTTC. Residues: CASRGDRNNYGYTF. Looking up the rest from reference TRBV19 and TRBJ1-2 gives the full variable domain: DGGITQSPKYLFRKEGQNVTLSCEQNLNHDAMYWYRQDPGQGLRLIYYSQIVNDFQKGDIAEGYSVSREKKESFPLTVTSAQKNPTAFYLCASRGDRNNYGYTFGSGTRLTVV.

The rearrangement links TRBV5-1 to TRBJ2-2; TRBD2 matches 7 bases. The CDR3 sequence is 14 residues long. The ends lost 4 bases at V and 7 bases at J; junction bases unmatched: 7. Per germline, CDR1 SGHRS and CDR2 YFSETQ. The CDR3 nucleotides are TGCGCCAGCAGCCCCGAAGCGGGGATCGGGGAGCTGTTTTTT. Translating it yields CASSPEAGIGELFF.

This clone was counted only a few times. CDR3 in DNA: TGTGCCAGCCGACAGCGGGGGGCCTATGAAGCTTTCTTT. It translates to CASRQRGAYEAFF. The chain recombines TRBV6-5 with TRBJ1-1, with D perhaps TRBD1 (6 bases). CDR1 and CDR2 (germline): MNHEY, SVGAGI. The CDR3 spans 13 residues. V lost 8 bases, J lost 7 bases, and 17 bases lay in between.

The rearrangement joins TRBV5-1 to TRBJ1-2; maybe TRBD1 (6 bases). The CDR3 sequence is 11 residues long. The germline V gene has CDR1 SGHRS and CDR2 YFSETQ. V was cut by 6 bases and J by 3 bases, with 6 bases left in between. CDR3 DNA: TGCGCCAGCACAGGGGACTATGGCTACACCTTC. Protein: CASTGDYGYTF.

The chain couples TRBV6-1 to TRBJ2-7, with 8 bases aligning to TRBD1. The germline V gene encodes CDR1 MNHNS and CDR2 SASEGT. The J segment lost 5 bases and the V segment lost 6 bases, leaving 9 bases of the junction unmatched. CDR3 length: 14 residues. CDR3 DNA: TGTGCCAGCAGCAACTCGGACAGGGTAAACGAGCAGTACTTC. It specifies CASSNSDRVNEQYF.

This chain links TRBV7-9 with TRBJ2-1, with 10 bases matching TRBD2. The CDR3 is 18 amino acids. Germline CDR1 is SEHNR and CDR2 is FQNEAQ (reference sequence). V trimming: 0 bases; J trimming: 8 bases; junction bases outside the gene matches: 13. CDR3 in amino acids: CASSLATQGLAGADEQFF. CDR3 in DNA: TGTGCCAGCAGCTTAGCCACCCAGGGGCTAGCGGGAGCCGATGAGCAGTTCTTC.

This CDR3 is CASGLAGGYYEQYF. The CDR3 DNA reads as TGTGCCAGTGGACTAGCGGGAGGGTACTACGAGCAGTACTTC. The chain combines TRBV27 with TRBJ2-7, with 15 bases identical to TRBD2. V was pared by 9 bases and J by 3 bases, with 3 bases of the junction left unmatched. CDR3 length equals 14 residues. Germline-derived CDR1 and CDR2 are MNHEY and SMNVEV (reference sequence).

The chain is built from TRBV5-1 and TRBJ2-7; D is perhaps TRBD1 (6 bases). The germline CDR1 and CDR2 sequences are SGHRS and YFSETQ. Trimming stripped 5 bases from V and 3 bases from J, with 24 bases between. CDR3 size: 17 residues. CDR3 amino acids: CASSGSVGGFSVYEQYF. The CDR3 bases are TGCGCCAGCAGTGGGTCGGTAGGGGGATTCTCCGTCTACGAGCAGTACTTC.

The rearrangement joins TRBV30 to TRBJ2-6, with 8 bases that match TRBD1. CDR1 GTSNPN and CDR2 SVGIG come from the germline V gene (reference sequence). Trimming removed 2 bases from V and 3 bases from J; junction bases left unmatched: 15. This CDR3 has 19 amino acids. The CDR3 nucleotides are TGTGCCTGGAGTTCATTCCGCAGGGGGCTAGGCTTTGGGGCCAACGTCCTGACTTTC. Residues: CAWSSFRRGLGFGANVLTF.

Turning to this clone: Other nucleotide sequences from this sample produce the same CDR3. The V and J genes are TRBV5-1 and TRBJ2-7; 10 positions match TRBD1. With V trimmed by 0 bases and J by 2 bases, 2 bases remained unmatched. The CDR3 is made up of 15 amino acids. Germline values: CDR1 SGHRS, CDR2 YFSETQ. CDR3 DNA sequence: TGCGCCAGCAGCTTGGCCGGGACAGGGGCCTACGAGCAGTACTTC. It specifies CASSLAGTGAYEQYF.

This chain joins TRBV5-6 and TRBJ2-5; D uncertain. The end of the DNA is better explained by TRBJ2-7, so the J call may be wrong. CDR1 and CDR2 (germline): SGHDT, YYEEEE. This CDR3 comprises 12 residues. This CDR3 is CASSSTSYEQYF. For the CDR3, the DNA is TGTGCCAGCAGCTCAACCTCCTACGAGCAGTACTTC.

The rearrangement joins TRBV30 to TRBJ2-7; tentatively, D is TRBD1 (5 bases). This CDR3 comprises 14 residues. The germline V gene has CDR1 GTSNPN and CDR2 SVGIG (reference sequence). V lost 5 bases, J lost 1 base, and 15 bases lay in between. CDR3 protein: CAWQGTIGSYEQYF. The CDR3 nucleotides read TGTGCCTGGCAGGGAACCATAGGGTCCTACGAGCAGTACTTC.

The chain is built from TRBV4-3 and TRBJ2-7, with a weak D call TRBD2 (6 bases). The CDR3 runs to 13 residues. The germline CDR1 and CDR2 sequences are LGHNA and YSLEER. V was pared by 6 bases and J by 1 base, with 10 bases between. The CDR3 nucleotides read TGCGCCAGCAGTCGGGACTTTTCCTACGAGCAGTACTTC. Encoded protein: CASSRDFSYEQYF.